The source of this T cell receptor (beta chain) is a study of blood T cell repertoires in COVID-19. Across the study: The cDNA or gDNA used as material had been derived from T cells, B-cell-depleted T cells, or PBMCs.

V dropped 6 bases and J dropped 9; count of bases not matched to a gene: 10. The CDR3 contains 14 residues. CDR1 and CDR2 (germline): SGHRS, YFSETQ. In the source study's methods: Estimated nucleated cell counts came from reference gene primer amplification. Profiling relied on immunoSEQ multiplex PCR, and the TCRdb table lists in-frame clones only, not all of them. The DNA was the basis for D and trimming; V, J and clone size are from that table. The sample includes about 440,000 clones, 90% of them seen just once. This rearrangement joins TRBV5-1 to TRBJ2-2, with 8 bases lining up with TRBD2. Sequencing input: PBMCs or T cells enriched from blood (not recorded which). The TCR sequence derives from a man younger than 35 who had recovered from COVID-19. As DNA, the CDR3 is TGCGCCAGCACGGGAGGGCCCTCTGTCAGGGAGCTGTTTTTT. This codes for CASTGGPSVRELFF.